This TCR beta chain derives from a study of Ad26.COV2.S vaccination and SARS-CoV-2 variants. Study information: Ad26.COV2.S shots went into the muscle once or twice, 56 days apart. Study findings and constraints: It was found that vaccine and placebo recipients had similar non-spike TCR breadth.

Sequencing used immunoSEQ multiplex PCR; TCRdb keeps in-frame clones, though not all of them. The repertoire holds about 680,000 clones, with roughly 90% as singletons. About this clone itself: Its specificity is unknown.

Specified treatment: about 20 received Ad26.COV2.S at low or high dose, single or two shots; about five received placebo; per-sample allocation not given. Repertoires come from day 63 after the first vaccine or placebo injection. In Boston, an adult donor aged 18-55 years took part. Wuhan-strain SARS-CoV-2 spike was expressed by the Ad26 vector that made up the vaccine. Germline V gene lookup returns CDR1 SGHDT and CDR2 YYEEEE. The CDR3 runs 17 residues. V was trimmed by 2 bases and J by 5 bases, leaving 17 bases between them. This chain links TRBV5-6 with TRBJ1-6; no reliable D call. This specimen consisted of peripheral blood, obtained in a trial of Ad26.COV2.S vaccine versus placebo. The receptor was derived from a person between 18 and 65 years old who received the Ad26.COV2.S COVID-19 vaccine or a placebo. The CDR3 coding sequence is TGTGCCAGCAGCTTAATCTCAGGATCTGGAAATAATTCACCCCTCCACTTT. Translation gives CASSLISGSGNNSPLHF.